Listed here is a single TCR beta chain. The data stem from a study of graft-versus-host responses after intestinal transplantation. In the study overall: Transplants given to recipients were multivisceral, liver-intestinal, or isolated intestinal. Study-level results: Allografts of one patient group, those with graft-donor T cell macrochimerism, had high graft-versus-host to host-versus-graft clonal ratios. The recipient marrow held GvH clones, and some of them showed up first in ileum or blood.

Irradiated, violet-dye-labeled stimulators (about 200,000) were plated alongside about 200,000 CFSE-labeled responders. V lost 8 bases and J lost 3, with 16 bases in between. Germline V CDR1 and CDR2: MNHEY, SVGAGI. The CDR3 totals 15 residues. Sequencing used immunoSEQ multiplex PCR; TCRdb keeps in-frame clones, though not all of them. The sample yields some 13,000 clones, 30% to 40% seen once. This chain joins TRBV6-5 and TRBJ1-4, with D possibly TRBD1 on 6 matching bases. Sequences were derived from alloreactive CD8+ T cells from a mixed lymphocyte reaction culture, sampled before intestinal transplant. The subset denotes: CFSE-low proliferating T cells sorted from roughly six-day pre-transplant mixed lymphocyte reaction (GvH or HvG direction). This receptor was taken from a human patient who received an intestinal transplant. The CDR3 coding sequence is TGTGCCAGCGGAAACTTACAGGGAGCTAATGAAAAACTGTTTTTT. Its protein is CASGNLQGANEKLFF.